The 15 T cell receptor beta chains reported below all come from one sample, sequenced in a study of CD8 T cells in ankylosing spondylitis. TCRdb redid the calling of the 5' RACE reads with MiXCR, one entry per CDR3 protein. The profile shows about 250,000 distinct CDR3 sequences, 8% to 10% of them singletons. Sequencing was carried out using blood, either unsorted or a sorted T cell fraction (not recorded which). These receptors were obtained from a female donor with ankylosing spondylitis or in good health (not recorded which).

Ten or more counts support this clonotype. This chain connects TRBV20-1 to TRBJ1-6, with D maybe TRBD1 (6 bases). The V gene lost 1 base and the J gene lost 2 bases, with 9 bases spanning the gap. The CDR3 loop spans 15 amino acids. Germline CDR1 DFQATT, CDR2 SNEGSKA (reference sequence). The CDR3 DNA follows: TGCAGTGCTAGAGGGGGGCAACCCTATAATTCACCCCTCCACTTT. It is translated as CSARGGQPYNSPLHF.

A few counts support this clonotype. This chain links TRBV4-3 with TRBJ2-1; D remains ambiguous. This CDR3 region has 14 residues. Deletions cut 3 bases from V and 5 bases from J, with 11 bases between. The germline CDR1 and CDR2 sequences are LGHNA and YSLEER. CDR3 protein: CASSHFLSDNEQFF. The CDR3 DNA is TGCGCCAGCAGCCACTTTTTGAGTGACAATGAGCAGTTCTTC.

J is TRBJ2-7 and V is TRBV7-8; 7 bases fit TRBD2. Germline V gene sequence: CDR1 SGHVS, CDR2 FQNEAQ. After removal of 5 bases from V and 4 bases from J, the junction contained 11 bases not matched to a gene. There are 15 residues in the CDR3. The CDR3 nucleotides are TGTGCCAGCAGCCTAGAGGGCGGGAGAGGGTACGAGCAGTACTTC. This gives the protein CASSLEGGRGYEQYF.

This clonotype showed up many times. This chain uses TRBV7-6 with TRBJ1-5, with 10 bases matching TRBD1. This CDR3 has 15 amino acids. Germline V gene sequence: CDR1 SGHVS, CDR2 FNYEAQ. V gave up 6 bases and J gave up 6 bases; unmatched junction bases: 8. CDR3 residues: CASSLTGGFGQPQHF. The CDR3 DNA reads as TGTGCCAGCAGTTTGACAGGGGGCTTTGGTCAGCCCCAGCATTTT.

This clonotype was seen many times. V gene TRBV30 combines with J gene TRBJ2-2; maybe TRBD2 (5 bases). Trimming stripped 2 bases from V and 6 bases from J, with 10 bases between. CDR3 length equals 13 residues. The germline V gene has CDR1 GTSNPN and CDR2 SVGIG (reference sequence). The CDR3 protein is CAWSPQDSGELFF. CDR3 DNA: TGTGCCTGGAGTCCCCAGGACTCCGGGGAGCTGTTTTTT.

This clonotype was observed many times. The V and J genes are TRBV2 and TRBJ2-3; D call uncertain. Germline-derived CDR1 and CDR2 are SNHLY and FYNNEI. V lost 7 bases to trimming and J lost 5 bases, with 16 bases between them. The CDR3 extends over 14 amino acids. The CDR3, as DNA: TGTGCCAGCACCCTCGTAAGGGTCGGAGATACGCAGTATTTT. Translation gives CASTLVRVGDTQYF.

This clonotype was seen only once. This may arise from a read error, as a much more abundant clone is one base away. V usage is TRBV14 and J usage is TRBJ1-2; D unclear. Germline values: CDR1 SGHDN, CDR2 FVKESK. The CDR3 sequence is 14 residues long. CDR3 nucleotides: TGTGCCAGCAGCCCATCGGGCGCGGGGTTCGGCTGCACCTTC. It translates to CASSPSGAGFGCTF.

This clonotype occurred many times. The V gene is TRBV29-1, the J gene TRBJ2-2; D remains ambiguous. V lost 3 bases and J 0 bases, leaving 8 bases between the germline ends. Germline V CDR1 and CDR2: SQVTM, ANQGSEA. This CDR3 spans 14 amino acids. CDR3 nucleotide sequence: TGCAGCGTTGAGGGTCAGGCGAACACCGGGGAGCTGTTTTTT. It encodes CSVEGQANTGELFF.

This clonotype was counted at least ten times. This chain connects TRBV7-2 to TRBJ2-7; 7 nucleotides agree with TRBD2. V shed 4 bases and J 4 bases; nucleotides not matched to a gene: 7. The CDR3 runs to 14 residues. The germline V gene has CDR1 SGHTA and CDR2 FQGNSA. Written as DNA, the CDR3 is TGTGCCAGCAGCTCAGGAGCGGGATATTACGAGCAGTACTTC. Amino acids: CASSSGAGYYEQYF.

In its sample, this clonotype was seen many times. This rearrangement joins TRBV29-1 to TRBJ1-1, with TRBD1 matching 8 bases. The V gene end was trimmed by 6 bases and the J gene end by 0 bases; junction bases not matched to a gene: 3. The CDR3 length is 13 residues. The germline V gene has CDR1 SQVTM and CDR2 ANQGSEA. CDR3 loop: CSVLTGVNTEAFF. The CDR3 DNA sequence: TGCAGCGTCCTGACAGGGGTGAACACTGAAGCTTTCTTT. The full variable domain, in which reference TRBV29-1 and TRBJ1-1 provide the parts outside the CDR3, is SAVISQKPSRDICQRGTSLTIQCQVDSQVTMMFWYRQQPGQSLTLIATANQGSEATYESGFVIDKFPISRPNLTFSTLTVSNMSPEDSSIYLCSVLTGVNTEAFFGQGTRLTVV.

This clonotype was detected many times. The CDR3 bases are TGTGCCAGCAGCCAACGCGGCAACAGGGTTGGCGAGCAGTACTTC. It yields the protein CASSQRGNRVGEQYF. This chain joins TRBV14 and TRBJ2-7; possibly TRBD1 for D (6 bases). V lost 2 bases to trimming and J lost 6 bases, with 17 bases between them. This CDR3 has 15 residues. Germline lookup yields CDR1 SGHDN and CDR2 FVKESK.

The chain uses TRBV19 and TRBJ2-1, with D possibly being TRBD1 (5 bases). V lost 7 bases to trimming and J lost 3 bases, with 13 bases between them. The CDR3 spans 14 residues. Germline loops: CDR1 LNHDA, CDR2 SQIVND (reference sequence). The CDR3 here is CASKVPGIYNEQFF. CDR3 bases: TGTGCCAGTAAGGTCCCAGGGATCTACAATGAGCAGTTCTTC.

This clonotype was counted many times. This sequence joins TRBV20-1 and TRBJ2-7; no reliable D call. The germline V gene has CDR1 DFQATT and CDR2 SNEGSKA (reference sequence). Between the trimmed V and J ends, which lost 1 base and 9 bases, there was a span of 13 bases. The CDR3 runs to 12 residues. The CDR3 protein is CSARGADYGQYF. The CDR3 coding sequence is TGCAGTGCTAGAGGCGCTGATTATGGGCAGTACTTC.

Many counts were recorded for this clonotype. This chain uses TRBV4-3 with TRBJ1-4; 7 nucleotides agree with TRBD1. Per germline, CDR1 LGHNA and CDR2 YSLEER. The CDR3 consists of 18 residues. After removal of 4 bases from V and 4 bases from J, the junction contained 15 bases not matched to a gene. Here the CDR3 reads CASSPGTVTIGSNEKLFF. The CDR3 bases are TGCGCCAGCAGCCCCGGGACAGTAACAATTGGAAGTAATGAAAAACTGTTTTTT.

Only a few counts were recorded for this clonotype. V gene TRBV7-2 combines with J gene TRBJ2-3; D gene ambiguous. V was pared by 5 bases and J by 0 bases, with 9 bases between. This CDR3 spans 14 amino acids. Germline CDR1 is SGHTA and CDR2 is FQGNSA. The CDR3 loop reads CASSAQVSTDTQYF. The DNA for the CDR3 is TGTGCCAGCAGCGCTCAGGTCAGCACAGATACGCAGTATTTT.